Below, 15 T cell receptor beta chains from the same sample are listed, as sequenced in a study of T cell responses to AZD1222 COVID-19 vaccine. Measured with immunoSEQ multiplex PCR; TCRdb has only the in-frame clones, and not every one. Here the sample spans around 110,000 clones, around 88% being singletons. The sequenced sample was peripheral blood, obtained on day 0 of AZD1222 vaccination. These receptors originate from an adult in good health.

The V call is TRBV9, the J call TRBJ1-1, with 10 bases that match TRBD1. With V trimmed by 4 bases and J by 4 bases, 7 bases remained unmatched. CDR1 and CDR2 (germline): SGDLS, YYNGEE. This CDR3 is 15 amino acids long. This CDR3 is CASSTQGQGITEAFF. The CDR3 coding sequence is TGTGCCAGCAGCACTCAGGGACAGGGGATCACTGAAGCTTTCTTT.

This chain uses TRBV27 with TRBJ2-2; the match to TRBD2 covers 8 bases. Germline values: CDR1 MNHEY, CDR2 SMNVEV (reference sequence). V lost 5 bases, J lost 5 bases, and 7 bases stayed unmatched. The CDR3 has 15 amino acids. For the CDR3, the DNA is TGTGCCAGCAGTCCCTGGCCTAGCGGGACCGGGGAGCTGTTTTTT. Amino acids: CASSPWPSGTGELFF.

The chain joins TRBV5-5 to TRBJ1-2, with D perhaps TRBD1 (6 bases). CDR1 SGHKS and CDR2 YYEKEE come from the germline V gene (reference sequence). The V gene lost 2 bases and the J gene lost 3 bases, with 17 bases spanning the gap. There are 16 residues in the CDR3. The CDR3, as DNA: TGTGCCAGCAGCTTAGGCAGCGGACAGAGTTACTATGGCTACACCTTC. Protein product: CASSLGSGQSYYGYTF.

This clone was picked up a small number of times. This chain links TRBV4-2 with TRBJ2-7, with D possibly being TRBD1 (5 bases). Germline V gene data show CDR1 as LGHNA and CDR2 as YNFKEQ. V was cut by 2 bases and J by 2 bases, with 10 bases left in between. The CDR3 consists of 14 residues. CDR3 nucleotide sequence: TGTGCCAGCAGCCAATACAGGTCACCCTACGAGCAGTACTTC. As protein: CASSQYRSPYEQYF.

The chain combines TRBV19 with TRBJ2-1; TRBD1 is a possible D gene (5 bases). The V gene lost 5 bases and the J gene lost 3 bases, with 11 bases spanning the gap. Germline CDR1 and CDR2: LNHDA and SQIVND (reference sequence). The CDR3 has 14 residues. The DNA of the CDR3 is TGTGCCAGTAGTCTGGGCAGGGACTACAATGAGCAGTTCTTC. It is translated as CASSLGRDYNEQFF.

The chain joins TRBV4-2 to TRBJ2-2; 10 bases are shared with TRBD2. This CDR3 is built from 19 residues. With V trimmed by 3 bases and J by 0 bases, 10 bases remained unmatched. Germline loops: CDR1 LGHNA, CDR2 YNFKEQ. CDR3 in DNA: TGTGCCAGCAGCCAGGCGCTGCTTAGCGGGGGGACGAACACCGGGGAGCTGTTTTTT. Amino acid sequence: CASSQALLSGGTNTGELFF.

DNA for the CDR3: TGTGCCAGCAGCCAGTCGAACAAAAACATTCAGTACTTC. Amino acids: CASSQSNKNIQYF. V is TRBV3-1 (or the pseudogene TRBV3-2) and J is TRBJ2-4; D remains unclear. Trimming removed 3 bases from V and 3 bases from J, with 6 bases in between. Germline V CDR1 and CDR2: LGHDT, YNNKEL (reference sequence). The CDR3 has 13 residues.

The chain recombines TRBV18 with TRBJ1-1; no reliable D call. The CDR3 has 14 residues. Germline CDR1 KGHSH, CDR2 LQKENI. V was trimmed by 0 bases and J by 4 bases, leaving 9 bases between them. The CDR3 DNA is TGTGCCAGCTCACCACCCCCTCCGGGCACTGAAGCTTTCTTT. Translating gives CASSPPPPGTEAFF.

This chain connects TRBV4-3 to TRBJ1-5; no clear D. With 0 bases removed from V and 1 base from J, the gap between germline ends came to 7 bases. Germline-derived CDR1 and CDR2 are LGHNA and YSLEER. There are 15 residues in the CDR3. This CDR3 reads CASSQDGRSNQPQHF. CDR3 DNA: TGCGCCAGCAGCCAAGACGGCAGGAGCAATCAGCCCCAGCATTTT.

The CDR3 DNA reads as TGCGCCAGCACCCCAATCCATTTCTCCTACAATGAGCAGTTCTTC. This translates into CASTPIHFSYNEQFF. This chain joins TRBV5-1 and TRBJ2-1; D unresolved. The germline V gene has CDR1 SGHRS and CDR2 YFSETQ. This CDR3 is built from 15 residues. V lost 6 bases, J lost 0 bases, and 13 bases lay in between. The entire variable domain, with the rest obtained from reference TRBV5-1 and TRBJ2-1, is as follows: KAGVTQTPRYLIKTRGQQVTLSCSPISGHRSVSWYQQTPGQGLQFLFEYFSETQRNKGNFPGRFSGRQFSNSRSEMNVSTLELGDSALYLCASTPIHFSYNEQFFGPGTRLTVL.

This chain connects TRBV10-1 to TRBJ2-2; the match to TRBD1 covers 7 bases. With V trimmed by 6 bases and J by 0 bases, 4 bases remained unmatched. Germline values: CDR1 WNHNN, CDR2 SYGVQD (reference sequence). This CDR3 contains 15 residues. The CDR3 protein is CASRIDRANTGELFF. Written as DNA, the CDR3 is TGCGCCAGCAGAATCGACAGGGCGAACACCGGGGAGCTGTTTTTT.

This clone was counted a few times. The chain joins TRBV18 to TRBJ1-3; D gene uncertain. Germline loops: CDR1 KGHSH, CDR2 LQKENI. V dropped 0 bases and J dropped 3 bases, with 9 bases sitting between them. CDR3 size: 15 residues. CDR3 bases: TGTGCCAGCTCACCACCGGGCATAGATGGAAACACCATATATTTT. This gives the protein CASSPPGIDGNTIYF.

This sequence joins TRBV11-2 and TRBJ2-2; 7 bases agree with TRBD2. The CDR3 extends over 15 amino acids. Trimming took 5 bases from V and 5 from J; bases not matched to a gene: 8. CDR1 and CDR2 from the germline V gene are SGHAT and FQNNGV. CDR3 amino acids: CASSPRTRSTGELFF. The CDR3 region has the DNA TGTGCCAGCAGCCCTCGGACTAGGTCGACCGGGGAGCTGTTTTTT.

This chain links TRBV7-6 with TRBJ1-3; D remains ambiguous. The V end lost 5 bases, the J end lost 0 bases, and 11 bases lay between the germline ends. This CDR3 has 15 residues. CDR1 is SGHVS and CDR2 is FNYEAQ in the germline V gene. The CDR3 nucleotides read TGTGCCAGCAGCATGGGGAGAAGCTCTGGAAACACCATATATTTT. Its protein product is CASSMGRSSGNTIYF.

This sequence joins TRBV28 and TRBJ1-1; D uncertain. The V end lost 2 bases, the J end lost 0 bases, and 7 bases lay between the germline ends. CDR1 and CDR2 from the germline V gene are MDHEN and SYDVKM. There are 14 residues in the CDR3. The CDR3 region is CASSLGRMNTEAFF. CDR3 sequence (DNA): TGTGCCAGCAGTTTAGGGCGGATGAACACTGAAGCTTTCTTT.